These T cell receptor beta chains were read from a single sample in a study of blood T cells in healthy people across ages. TCRdb reprocessed the 5' RACE reads with MiXCR, giving one entry per CDR3 protein. This table holds more than 1,400,000 distinct CDR3 sequences, 42% found once. Specimen: blood. The receptor source for this set is a woman in her late teens or twenties in good health. CDR3s include the opening cysteine and the closing phenylalanine or tryptophan. A D gene is named only where the DNA matches it firmly. Size tells how often a clone was seen (once, few, many) or the class of an expanded clone, and some rows leave it out.

TRBJ2-7,.,TRBV7-9,.,TGTGCCAGCAGCTCACGCACAGGTTTTACGTCCTACGAGCAGTACTTC,CASSSRTGFTSYEQYF
TRBJ2-7,.,TRBV2,.,TGTGCCAGCCTTTGGGGGCGGGAGAGGTACGAGCAGTACTTC,CASLWGRERYEQYF
TRBJ2-7,.,TRBV30,.,TGTGCCTGGAGTTCAGGGCCGGTTGGTTCCTACGAGCAGTACTTC,CAWSSGPVGSYEQYF
TRBJ2-5,few,TRBV12-3/TRBV12-4,TRBD2,TGTGCCAGCAGTTTAGGGACTAGCGGACCGTACCAAGAGACCCAGTACTTC,CASSLGTSGPYQETQYF
TRBJ2-3,few,TRBV2,TRBD2,TGTGCCAGCAGTGTTGCGGGGGTAAGGACAGATACGCAGTATTTT,CASSVAGVRTDTQYF
TRBJ1-5,.,TRBV7-3,.,TGTGCCAGCAGTTCCATCAGGGAGCAACGGCCCCAGCATTTT,CASSSIREQRPQHF
TRBJ2-1,.,TRBV20-1,TRBD2,TGCAGTGCCCCGAGCGGGAGAGGATACAATGAGCAGTTCTTC,CSAPSGRGYNEQFF
TRBJ1-1,few,TRBV29-1,.,TGCAGCGTCCTTATGGGACCCACTGAAGCTTTCTTT,CSVLMGPTEAFF
TRBJ2-7,.,TRBV6-5,.,TGTGCCACCACCGTAGACACCCCCTCCTACGAGCGGTACTTC,CATTVDTPSYERYF
TRBJ2-7,once,TRBV6-5,.,TGTGCCAGCAGTTTACAGACTAGCTCCTACGAGCAGTACTTC,CASSLQTSSYEQYF
TRBJ2-3,many,TRBV4-1,TRBD2,TGCGCCAGCAGCCAACGGACTAGCGGGGCCGCAGATACGCAGTATTTT,CASSQRTSGAADTQYF
TRBJ2-7,.,TRBV12-3/TRBV12-4,TRBD1,TGTGCCAGCAGCTGGGGGGACAGGGACACCCACGAGCAGTACTTC,CASSWGDRDTHEQYF
TRBJ1-6,.,TRBV6-1,TRBD1,TGTGCCAGCAGTGGGGGACAGGGGTTGAATTCACCCCTCCACTTT,CASSGGQGLNSPLHF
TRBJ2-1,.,TRBV27,.,TGTGCCAGCAGTTTTTTCGGGACCACCAGCTCCTACAATGAGCAGTTCTTC,CASSFFGTTSSYNEQFF
TRBJ2-7,.,TRBV6-5,TRBD1,TGTGCCACCTCACAGGGGCCCCTCTACGAGCAGTACTTC,CATSQGPLYEQYF
TRBJ1-5,few,TRBV4-1,.,TGCGCCAGCAGCCTCCTGTCCGGGCCCCGTTTGCAGCCCCAGCATTTT,CASSLLSGPRLQPQHF
TRBJ2-1,few,TRBV20-1,.,TGCAGTGCTAGAGATATGGCCTACAATGAGCAGTTCTTC,CSARDMAYNEQFF
TRBJ2-1,.,TRBV27,.,TGTGCCAGCAGCTACCCTGGGGCCTACAATGAGCAGTTCTTC,CASSYPGAYNEQFF
TRBJ1-2,.,TRBV12-3/TRBV12-4,.,TGTGCCAGCAGTTTGCGGGTCCGCTATGGCTACACCTTC,CASSLRVRYGYTF
TRBJ1-2,.,TRBV12-3/TRBV12-4,.,TGTGCCAGCAGCTCACAGGTGACTAACTATGGCTACACCTTC,CASSSQVTNYGYTF
TRBJ2-5,.,TRBV5-1,TRBD1,TGCGCCAGCAGCTTGGGAGATGCAGGGGGCCAAGAGACCCAGTACTTC,CASSLGDAGGQETQYF
TRBJ2-5,.,TRBV24-1,.,TGTGCCACCAGTCACCCCCTGACGGCCCAAGAGACCCAGTACTTC,CATSHPLTAQETQYF
TRBJ1-2,few,TRBV5-1,.,TGCGCCAGCAGCTTTTCCGACAGAGACTATGGCTACACCTTC,CASSFSDRDYGYTF
TRBJ2-4,.,TRBV6-5,TRBD2,TGTGCCAGCAGTTACGCATCGGCGGGAGGGCCCGGTGCCAAAAACATTCAGTACTTC,CASSYASAGGPGAKNIQYF
TRBJ2-7,once,TRBV29-1,TRBD1,TGCAGCGTTGAAGGCCCGGGACAGAGGGACGAGCAGTACTTC,CSVEGPGQRDEQYF
TRBJ2-2,many,TRBV3-1,.,TGTGCCAGCAGCAATAGCTTCCGGTGGGACCGAGACCCGAACACCGGGGAGCTGTTTTTT,CASSNSFRWDRDPNTGELFF
TRBJ2-7,.,TRBV6-5,TRBD2,TGTGCCAGCAGCCCCAATTTGGGGACTAGGTTATACTTC,CASSPNLGTRLYF
TRBJ1-2,.,TRBV5-4,.,TGTGCCGCAAAGGGAGAGCAAGTCTCTGGCTACACCTTC,CAAKGEQVSGYTF
TRBJ2-3,few,TRBV6-5,.,TGTGCCAGCAGTTACTCGCGCCAGGGTTTGAATACGCAGTATTTT,CASSYSRQGLNTQYF
TRBJ2-3,.,TRBV4-2,TRBD2,TGTGCCAGCCGAGCCTCTAGCGGAATCACAGATACGCAGTATTTT,CASRASSGITDTQYF
TRBJ1-6,.,TRBV20-1,TRBD1,TGCAGTGCCCCCACGGGACAGTCGGATTCACCCCTCCACTTT,CSAPTGQSDSPLHF
TRBJ2-3,.,TRBV20-1,TRBD2,TGCAGTGCTAGAGATGATCAAGCGGGGGTGAGCACAGATACGCAGTATTTT,CSARDDQAGVSTDTQYF
TRBJ1-5,.,TRBV6-6,.,TGTGCCAGCAGTTACGATAGCAATCAGCCCCAGCATTTT,CASSYDSNQPQHF
TRBJ2-3,.,TRBV5-1,TRBD1,TGCGCCAGCAGCGCCGGGACAGCTAGCACAGATACGCAGTATTTT,CASSAGTASTDTQYF
TRBJ2-3,.,TRBV20-1,.,TGCAGTGCTAGCTCCGGCAGATCTCAAACAGATACGCAGTATTTT,CSASSGRSQTDTQYF
TRBJ2-5,few,TRBV4-1,.,TGCGCCAGCAGCAAACAAGTCGCGGGGCAAGAGACCCAGTACTTC,CASSKQVAGQETQYF
TRBJ2-7,.,TRBV9,.,TGTGCCAGCAGCGCCCACCGGGACTGCCCCTACGAGCAGTACTTC,CASSAHRDCPYEQYF
TRBJ1-1,.,TRBV7-7,.,TGTGCTAGCAGCTTACGCGGAGGGAGAGGGACTGAAGCTTTCTTT,CASSLRGGRGTEAFF
TRBJ1-6,few,TRBV7-9,TRBD1,TGTGCCGGCAGACAGGGGAATTCACCCCTCCACTTT,CAGRQGNSPLHF
TRBJ2-5,.,TRBV3-1,TRBD2,TGTGCCAGCAGCCACAGAGGGACTAGCGGGGGAGAGCAGTACTTC,CASSHRGTSGGEQYF
TRBJ2-5,.,TRBV12-3/TRBV12-4,.,TGTGCCAGCAAACCCGGGACGGCCCCCCGAAATGAGCAGTACTTC,CASKPGTAPRNEQYF
TRBJ2-7,many,TRBV29-1,.,TGCAGCGTTACCTCAGGGACGGACGAGCAGTACTTC,CSVTSGTDEQYF
TRBJ2-3,.,TRBV25-1,.,TGTGCCAGCAACAGAGGTAACACAGATACGCAGTATTTT,CASNRGNTDTQYF
TRBJ2-7,few,TRBV20-1,.,TGCAGTGCTAGGGACTGGGCCTACGAGCAGTACTTC,CSARDWAYEQYF